This is a list of T cell receptor beta chains from one sample in a study of cytomegalovirus exposure and HLA in healthy donors. Produced via immunoSEQ multiplex PCR; TCRdb's table is partial and in-frame only. Found here are approximately 160,000 clones, roughly 78% of them singletons; the top ten hold 1%. The specimen sequenced was PBMCs. All receptors come from a woman between 50 and 59 years old in good health and CMV-seropositive. The CDR3 runs from the conserved cysteine through the conserved F or W. D genes are given only for firm matches. Size is stated for part of the rows, as once, few or many counts, or as a class when the clone is expanded.

j_call v_call d_call cdr3_length clone_size cdr3_nt cdr3_aa
TRBJ1-2 TRBV9 TRBD1 15 few TGTGCCAGCAGCGTAACATCCAGGGGGCAAGGTGGCTACACCTTC CASSVTSRGQGGYTF
TRBJ2-7 TRBV6-1 - 14 few TGTGCCAGCGTCGACGGAGGACGTACCTACGAGCAGTACTTC CASVDGGRTYEQYF
TRBJ2-2 TRBV9 TRBD1 19 - TGTGCCAGCAGCGTAGGAAGGTTCCGGGACAGGGGGCCGGCCGGGGAGCTGTTTTTT CASSVGRFRDRGPAGELFF
TRBJ2-7 TRBV7-9 - 14 - TGTGCCAGCACCTCGACAGGCAGCTCCTACGAGCAGTACTTC CASTSTGSSYEQYF
TRBJ2-7 TRBV11-2 TRBD2 19 - TGTGCCAGCAGTTCCCGAGTCCCTTCAGCGGGGGGGCCAGGCTACGAGCAGTACTTC CASSSRVPSAGGPGYEQYF
TRBJ1-2 TRBV5-6 TRBD1 13 - TGTGCCAGCAGGAAGGGACAGAACTATGGCTACACCTTC CASRKGQNYGYTF
TRBJ2-7 TRBV28 - 13 - TGTGCCAGCAGACTCGGACAGTACTACGAGCAGTACTTC CASRLGQYYEQYF
TRBJ1-6 TRBV5-4 TRBD1 13 - TGTGCCAGCAGGGGACAGTCAAATTCACCCCTCCACTTT CASRGQSNSPLHF
TRBJ2-2 TRBV4-2 - 13 - TGTGCCAGCAGCCAAGGGGAGGTCGGGGAGCTGTTTTTT CASSQGEVGELFF
TRBJ1-1 TRBV15 - 15 - TGTGCCACCAGCAGAGATCGGGGAGCGAACACTGAAGCTTTCTTT CATSRDRGANTEAFF
TRBJ2-7 TRBV6-1 TRBD2 15 few TGTGCCAGCAACTTCGGGAGGGCTACCGCCTACGAGCAGTACTTC CASNFGRATAYEQYF
TRBJ2-7 TRBV14 TRBD1 13 - TGCGCCAGCAGCCAAGTCATGACCGGGACAGCCAACTTC CASSQVMTGTANF
TRBJ2-2 TRBV7-7 - 15 - TGTGCTAGCAGCTTAGGTCGGGAGAACACCGGGGAGCTGTTTTTT CASSLGRENTGELFF
TRBJ2-1 TRBV7-8 - 17 - TGTGCCAGCAGCTTATATCCCCAGGGGAGCTCCTACAATGAGCAGTTCTTC CASSLYPQGSSYNEQFF
TRBJ2-7 TRBV4-2 TRBD2 16 - TGTGCCAGCAGCCAAGACCCTAGCGGGAGGGTTAGGGAGCAGTACTTC CASSQDPSGRVREQYF
TRBJ2-7 TRBV6-5 TRBD1 15 - TGTGCCAGCAGTTACGGCAGGGGGCTTGCCTACGAGCAGTACTTC CASSYGRGLAYEQYF
TRBJ2-1 TRBV19 - 16 few TGTGCCAGTAGACTTGGGGCGGATCTAGCGAACAATGAGCAGTTCTTC CASRLGADLANNEQFF
TRBJ1-1 TRBV7-9 - 13 once TGTGCCAGCAGGGAGGAACACACTGAAGGGGCTTTCTTT CASREEHTEGAFF
TRBJ2-2 TRBV27 - 14 - TGTGCCACCGAGGAGTTTAATGGAGGCGGGGAGCTGTTTTTT CATEEFNGGGELFF
TRBJ2-5 TRBV9 - 16 - TGTGCCAGCAGCGAGCCGACAGGCCAGGGACGAGAGACCCAGTACTTC CASSEPTGQGRETQYF
TRBJ2-6 TRBV9 - 17 - TGTGCCAGCAGCGGATCCCTAACAGGCTCTGGGGCCAACGTCCTGACTTTC CASSGSLTGSGANVLTF
TRBJ2-7 TRBV28 - 14 - TGTGCCAGCAGTTTATTGGCAAGCTCCTACGAGCAGTACTTC CASSLLASSYEQYF
TRBJ1-6 TRBV28 - 14 - TGTGCCAGCAGTTTCTGGAACGGAGACAGACCCCTCCACTTT CASSFWNGDRPLHF
TRBJ1-5 TRBV18 - 15 - TGTGCCAGCTCACCAAATGGGGGCAGGGATCAGCCCCAGCATTTT CASSPNGGRDQPQHF
TRBJ2-1 TRBV19 TRBD2 15 - TGTGCCAGTAGTAGGGGGACTAGCGGGATCGGTGAGCAGTTCTTC CASSRGTSGIGEQFF
TRBJ1-2 TRBV18 - 12 - TGTGCCAGCTCACTCGTCCTCTATGGCTACACCTTC CASSLVLYGYTF
TRBJ2-7 TRBV5-1 TRBD1 15 - TGCGCCAGCAGCTTGGGGCCAGGGGGAAAGTACGAGCAGTACTTC CASSLGPGGKYEQYF
TRBJ2-4 TRBV4-1 TRBD2 18 - TGCGCCAGCAGCCAAGAAATAGCGGGGGCCATACACAAAAACATTCAGTACTTC CASSQEIAGAIHKNIQYF
TRBJ1-1 TRBV4-2 - 17 - TGTGCCAGCAGCCGAACCGCTACCGGGATCCTGAACACTGAAGCTTTCTTT CASSRTATGILNTEAFF
TRBJ2-2 TRBV5-1 TRBD1 16 - TGCGCCAGCAGCTTACAGGGGCGATTGGCCACCGGGGAGCTGTTTTTT CASSLQGRLATGELFF
TRBJ2-7 TRBV19 TRBD2 19 - TGTGCCAGTAAAAAAAAGACGGGACTAGCGGGGGGGCCTTCGTACGAGCAGTACTTC CASKKKTGLAGGPSYEQYF
TRBJ2-1 TRBV5-5 - 16 - TGTGCCAGCGGAAAGAGATGGGGCCTTTCCTACAATGAGCAGTTCTTC CASGKRWGLSYNEQFF
TRBJ1-1 TRBV11-1 - 18 - TGTGCCAGCAGCTTAGCCCCCTTCGGGGGGTGGATGAACACTGAAGCTTTCTTT CASSLAPFGGWMNTEAFF
TRBJ2-2 TRBV7-9 - 15 few TGTTCCAGCAGCCCCATCTCGGGGAACACCGGGGAGCTGTTTTTT CSSSPISGNTGELFF
TRBJ2-7 TRBV4-2 - 15 few TGTGCCAGCAGCCAAGATGAAGGAGCGGCCTACGAGCAGTACTTC CASSQDEGAAYEQYF
TRBJ2-7 TRBV11-2 TRBD1 16 - TGTGCCAGCAGCTCAAGACAGGGGCGTTCCCTCTACGAGCAGTACTTC CASSSRQGRSLYEQYF
TRBJ1-1 TRBV7-2 - 15 once TGTGCCAGCAGCTTAGGCGGGGGAACTAGGACTGAAGCTTTCTTT CASSLGGGTRTEAFF
TRBJ1-4 TRBV29-1 - 11 few TGCAGCGTTGATCGGGGGAAGGGGCTGTTTTTT CSVDRGKGLFF
TRBJ2-3 TRBV29-1 TRBD2 12 few TGCAGCGTACTTAGCGGGTCAGGTACGCAGTATTTT CSVLSGSGTQYF
TRBJ2-2 TRBV2 - 14 - TGTGCCAGCACCGGACAGATTGCCACCGGGGAGCTGTTTTTT CASTGQIATGELFF
TRBJ2-7 TRBV28 - 13 - TGTGCCAGCAGTTTGTGGGCGGGGAACGAGCAGTACTTC CASSLWAGNEQYF
TRBJ1-5 TRBV28 - 12 - TGTGCCAGCTTGGGCCTTAGGCAGCCCCAGCATTTT CASLGLRQPQHF
TRBJ1-2 TRBV6-9 TRBD1 10 few TGTGCCCCCGGGACAGGGAAGTACACCTTC CAPGTGKYTF
TRBJ2-7 TRBV28 - 13 - TGTGCCAGCAGTTTCGTCTCGAACTACGAGCAGTACTTC CASSFVSNYEQYF
TRBJ1-2 TRBV7-2 - 14 few TGTGCCAGCAGCTTAGTTAACAGTAACTATGGCTACACCTTC CASSLVNSNYGYTF
TRBJ2-3 TRBV7-2 TRBD2 14 - TGTGCCAGCAGCTTAGGGCCCAGCGGGGTATCGCAGTATTTT CASSLGPSGVSQYF
TRBJ1-5 TRBV30 - 15 - TGTGCCTGGAGTCCTCTAGACCGCGGTTTAGGGCCCCAGCATTTT CAWSPLDRGLGPQHF
TRBJ2-3 TRBV7-3 - 15 - TGTGCCAGCAGGCGAACAGGCCTTCTCACAGATACGCAGTATTTT CASRRTGLLTDTQYF
TRBJ1-1 TRBV19 TRBD1 17 few TGTGCCAGTAGTGGGGGTTTTGGACAGGGACATGTCGCTGAAGCTTTCTTT CASSGGFGQGHVAEAFF
TRBJ1-6 TRBV14 - 15 - TGTGCCAGCAGCCAAGATCGGGGGGCGAATTCACCCCTCCACTTT CASSQDRGANSPLHF
TRBJ1-5 TRBV19 - 16 - TGTGCCAGTAATGTGCAGGGTCGTTGGAGCAATCAGCCCCAGCATTTT CASNVQGRWSNQPQHF
TRBJ2-1 TRBV7-9 - 12 - TGTGCCAGCAGCTTAGACAACAATGAGCAGTTCTTC CASSLDNNEQFF
TRBJ2-7 TRBV27 - 13 - TGTGCCAGCAAAAGGTGGACACCCTACGAGCAGTACTTC CASKRWTPYEQYF
TRBJ1-1 TRBV7-2 - 15 - TGTGCCAGCAGCCTCGCGAGGGGGTTGAACACTGAAGCTTTCTTT CASSLARGLNTEAFF
TRBJ2-2 TRBV6-6 TRBD1 14 - TGTGCCAGCAGTTTCACAGGGGTAACCGGGGAGCTGTTTTTT CASSFTGVTGELFF
TRBJ2-6 TRBV28 - 14 - TGTGCCAGCAGTGACAGTTCTGGGGCCAACGTCCTGACTTTC CASSDSSGANVLTF
TRBJ2-5 TRBV5-1 - 14 - TGCGCCAGCAGCTTGGGACAGGCCCAGGGGACCCAGTACTTC CASSLGQAQGTQYF
TRBJ1-1 TRBV27 - 14 - TGTGCCAGCAGTCCGAGGCGGGGGGGCACTGAAGCTTTCTTT CASSPRRGGTEAFF
TRBJ2-7 TRBV11-2 TRBD1 17 - TGTGCCAGCAGCTTAGAAAGGGACAGGCTATTCTCCTACGAGCAGTACTTC CASSLERDRLFSYEQYF